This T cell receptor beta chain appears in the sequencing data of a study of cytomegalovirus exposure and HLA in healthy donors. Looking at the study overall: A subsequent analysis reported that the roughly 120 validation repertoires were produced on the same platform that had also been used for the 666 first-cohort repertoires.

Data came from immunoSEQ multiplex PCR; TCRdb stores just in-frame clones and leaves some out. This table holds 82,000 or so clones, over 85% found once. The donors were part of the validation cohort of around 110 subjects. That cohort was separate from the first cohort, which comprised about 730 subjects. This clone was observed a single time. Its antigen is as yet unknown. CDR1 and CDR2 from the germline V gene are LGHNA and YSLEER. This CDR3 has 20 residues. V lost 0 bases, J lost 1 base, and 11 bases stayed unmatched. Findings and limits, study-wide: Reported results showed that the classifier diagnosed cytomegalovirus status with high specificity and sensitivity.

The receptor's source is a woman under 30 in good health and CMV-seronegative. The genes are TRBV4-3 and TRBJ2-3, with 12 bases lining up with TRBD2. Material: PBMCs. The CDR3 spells CASSQDSLAGGRVGTDTQYF. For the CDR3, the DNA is TGCGCCAGCAGCCAAGATAGCCTAGCGGGAGGGCGTGTAGGCACAGATACGCAGTATTTT.